This TCR beta chain was obtained from a study of cytomegalovirus exposure and HLA in healthy donors. Study-wide results and limits: Productive rates of about 87% or about 30% were seen for most TCR beta V segments in an earlier analysis. Association of a missense DCLRE1C variant with TCR beta V- and J-gene trimming was reported in a later analysis.

Amplification used 60 Vbeta primers and 13 Jbeta primers. Profiled with immunoSEQ multiplex PCR; TCRdb holds only in-frame clones, not every one. Among roughly 170,000 clones, 80% to 90% were seen once, and the ten largest hold approximately 0.8%. Worth noting for this clone: What it binds is not known.

All donors participated as healthy donors of bone marrow. Nominal health characterized the donors when sampled, though unrecorded immune exposures were likely. The specimen was PBMCs. The clonotype originates from a woman under 30 in good health and CMV-seronegative.

The CDR3 here is CASSISRLNNEKLFF. Here the CDR3 DNA reads TGTGCCAGTAGTATATCCAGACTCAATAATGAAAAACTGTTTTTT. The chain joins TRBV19 to TRBJ1-4; D gene uncertain. Trimming pared 2 bases from V and 4 bases from J, leaving 11 bases between. The germline V gene has CDR1 LNHDA and CDR2 SQIVND (reference sequence). The CDR3 length is 15 residues. The variable domain in full, completed from reference TRBV19 and TRBJ1-4, reads DGGITQSPKYLFRKEGQNVTLSCEQNLNHDAMYWYRQDPGQGLRLIYYSQIVNDFQKGDIAEGYSVSREKKESFPLTVTSAQKNPTAFYLCASSISRLNNEKLFFGSGTQLSVL.